A single sample is the source of the 14 T cell receptor beta chains below, sequenced in a study of blood T cell repertoires in COVID-19. Sequencing was performed with immunoSEQ multiplex PCR; in TCRdb, only in-frame clones are kept and a portion is missing. The sample shows roughly 330,000 clones, 87% of them seen only once. Sequenced input: peripheral blood. Every receptor here comes from a man aged 25 to 45 with COVID-19, enrolled during active disease.

The rearrangement uses TRBV11-2 and TRBJ2-7; D may be TRBD1 (5 bases). V was clipped by 6 bases and J by 2 bases, with 14 bases between them. CDR1 SGHAT and CDR2 FQNNGV come from the germline V gene. The CDR3 contains 14 residues. The CDR3 DNA reads TGTGCCAGCAGTATGGGGCGGATAACCTACGAGCAGTACTTC. It yields the protein CASSMGRITYEQYF.

The chain is built from TRBV27 and TRBJ2-7, with 7 positions matching TRBD1. J was trimmed by 2 bases and V by 6 bases; bases with no gene match: 7. Germline V gives CDR1 MNHEY, CDR2 SMNVEV (reference sequence). The CDR3 extends over 14 amino acids. The CDR3 here is CASRSLGTAYEQYF. The CDR3, as DNA: TGTGCCAGCAGGAGCCTCGGGACAGCCTACGAGCAGTACTTC.

The DNA of the CDR3 is TGTGCCAGCAGCTTAGCTAGCGGGGTCTCCTACGAGCAGTACTTC. It translates to CASSLASGVSYEQYF. V usage is TRBV7-2 and J usage is TRBJ2-7, with 8 bases identical to TRBD2. Germline V gene data show CDR1 as SGHTA and CDR2 as FQGNSA. Trimming at V came to 0 bases and at J to 0 bases, leaving 1 base not matched to a gene. CDR3 length equals 15 residues.

This clone was counted a single time. The chain combines TRBV3-1 (or the pseudogene TRBV3-2) with TRBJ2-1, with 9 bases identical to TRBD2. CDR1 is LGHDT and CDR2 is YNNKEL in the germline V gene (reference sequence). This CDR3 is built from 17 residues. With V trimmed by 0 bases and J by 1 base, 4 bases remained unmatched. The CDR3 sequence: CASSQDLAGGSYNEQFF. The CDR3 nucleotides are TGTGCCAGCAGCCAAGATTTGGCGGGAGGGTCCTACAATGAGCAGTTCTTC.

This clone has a single count. The chain employs TRBV7-8 and TRBJ2-2; 11 positions agree with TRBD2. The CDR3 spans 16 residues. The germline CDR1 and CDR2 sequences are SGHVS and FQNEAQ. Trimming at V came to 5 bases and at J to 4 bases, leaving 6 bases not matched to a gene. The CDR3: CASSPALAGGTGELFF. CDR3 in DNA: TGTGCCAGCAGCCCCGCGCTAGCGGGAGGCACCGGGGAGCTGTTTTTT.

The chain employs TRBV9 and TRBJ1-1; unclear D gene. The CDR3 has 14 residues. Deletions cut 0 bases from V and 1 base from J, with 7 bases between. The germline V gene encodes CDR1 SGDLS and CDR2 YYNGEE. The CDR3 nucleotides read TGTGCCAGCAGCGTAGATGTGAGGAACACTGAAGCTTTCTTT. It is translated as CASSVDVRNTEAFF.

V and J are TRBV19 and TRBJ1-4, with 9 bases lining up with TRBD1. The germline CDR1 and CDR2 sequences are LNHDA and SQIVND (reference sequence). The CDR3 is 19 amino acids. Trimming cost V 0 bases and J 0 bases; bases outside gene matches: 8. The CDR3 sequence is CASSIDVSDRGSTNEKLFF. CDR3 DNA sequence: TGTGCCAGTAGTATAGACGTGTCGGACAGGGGATCAACTAATGAAAAACTGTTTTTT.

This clone is a singleton in its sample. The rearrangement joins TRBV9 to TRBJ1-2, with TRBD1 matching 10 bases. Losses at the gene ends were 0 bases for V and 8 bases for J; bases not matched to a gene: 7. The CDR3 length is 15 residues. Germline lookup yields CDR1 SGDLS and CDR2 YYNGEE. CDR3 DNA: TGTGCCAGCAGCGTAGCCGGGACAGGGGCAGGAGGCTACACCTTC. Protein product: CASSVAGTGAGGYTF.

V and J are TRBV7-9 and TRBJ1-2; D is possibly TRBD1 (6 bases). The CDR3 sequence is 13 residues long. V lost 4 bases to trimming and J lost 5 bases, with 11 bases between them. Germline loops: CDR1 SEHNR, CDR2 FQNEAQ (reference sequence). The CDR3 bases are TGTGCCAGCAGCTCAACCACAGGGTATGGCTACACCTTC. Residues: CASSSTTGYGYTF.

V usage is TRBV5-6 and J usage is TRBJ1-1; no firm D call. This CDR3 has 13 residues. V gave up 6 bases and J gave up 5 bases, with 14 bases separating them. Germline V gene data show CDR1 as SGHDT and CDR2 as YYEEEE. The chain's CDR3 is CASTSEGGTEAFF. In nucleotides, the CDR3 is TGTGCCAGCACCAGTGAGGGAGGGACTGAAGCTTTCTTT.

The rearrangement uses TRBV9 and TRBJ2-3, with 7 bases fitting TRBD2. The CDR3 is 15 amino acids. V trimming: 0 bases; J trimming: 1 base; junction bases outside the gene matches: 2. Germline V gene data show CDR1 as SGDLS and CDR2 as YYNGEE. In nucleotides, the CDR3 is TGTGCCAGCAGCGTAGCCAGCGGGGGCACAGATACGCAGTATTTT. It yields the protein CASSVASGGTDTQYF.

There are a few counts of this clone. The chain is built from TRBV7-9 and TRBJ2-2, with D maybe TRBD1 (6 bases). CDR3 length: 18 amino acids. V was pared by 5 bases and J by 3 bases, with 22 bases between. Germline V gene lookup returns CDR1 SEHNR and CDR2 FQNEAQ (reference sequence). The chain's CDR3 is CASSPSRARRGDTGELFF. In DNA form, the CDR3 reads TGTGCCAGCAGCCCCTCTCGGGCCCGCAGGGGAGACACCGGGGAGCTGTTTTTT. The variable domain in full, with the rest retrieved from reference TRBV7-9 and TRBJ2-2, is DTGVSQNPRHKITKRGQNVTFRCDPISEHNRLYWYRQTLGQGPEFLTYFQNEAQLEKSRLLSDRFSAERPKGSFSTLEIQRTEQGDSAMYLCASSPSRARRGDTGELFFGEGSRLTVL.

Only one count was recorded for this clone. J is TRBJ1-2 and V is TRBV6-5; tentatively, D is TRBD1 (5 bases). Germline-derived CDR1 and CDR2 are MNHEY and SVGAGI. The germline V and J ends were trimmed by 6 bases and 2 bases, with 10 bases remaining between them. This CDR3 contains 13 residues. The CDR3 region is CASRDRQNYGYTF. Written as DNA, the CDR3 is TGTGCCAGCAGGGATCGACAGAACTATGGCTACACCTTC.

The chain has TRBV2 and TRBJ2-1, with 8 nucleotides matching TRBD1. Germline V gene data show CDR1 as SNHLY and CDR2 as FYNNEI. The CDR3 consists of 14 residues. Germline trimming cut 8 bases from V and 1 base from J; bases unmatched to any gene: 4. The CDR3 DNA follows: TGTGCCAGCGAGGACAGGGAATCCTACAATGAGCAGTTCTTC. Residues: CASEDRESYNEQFF.